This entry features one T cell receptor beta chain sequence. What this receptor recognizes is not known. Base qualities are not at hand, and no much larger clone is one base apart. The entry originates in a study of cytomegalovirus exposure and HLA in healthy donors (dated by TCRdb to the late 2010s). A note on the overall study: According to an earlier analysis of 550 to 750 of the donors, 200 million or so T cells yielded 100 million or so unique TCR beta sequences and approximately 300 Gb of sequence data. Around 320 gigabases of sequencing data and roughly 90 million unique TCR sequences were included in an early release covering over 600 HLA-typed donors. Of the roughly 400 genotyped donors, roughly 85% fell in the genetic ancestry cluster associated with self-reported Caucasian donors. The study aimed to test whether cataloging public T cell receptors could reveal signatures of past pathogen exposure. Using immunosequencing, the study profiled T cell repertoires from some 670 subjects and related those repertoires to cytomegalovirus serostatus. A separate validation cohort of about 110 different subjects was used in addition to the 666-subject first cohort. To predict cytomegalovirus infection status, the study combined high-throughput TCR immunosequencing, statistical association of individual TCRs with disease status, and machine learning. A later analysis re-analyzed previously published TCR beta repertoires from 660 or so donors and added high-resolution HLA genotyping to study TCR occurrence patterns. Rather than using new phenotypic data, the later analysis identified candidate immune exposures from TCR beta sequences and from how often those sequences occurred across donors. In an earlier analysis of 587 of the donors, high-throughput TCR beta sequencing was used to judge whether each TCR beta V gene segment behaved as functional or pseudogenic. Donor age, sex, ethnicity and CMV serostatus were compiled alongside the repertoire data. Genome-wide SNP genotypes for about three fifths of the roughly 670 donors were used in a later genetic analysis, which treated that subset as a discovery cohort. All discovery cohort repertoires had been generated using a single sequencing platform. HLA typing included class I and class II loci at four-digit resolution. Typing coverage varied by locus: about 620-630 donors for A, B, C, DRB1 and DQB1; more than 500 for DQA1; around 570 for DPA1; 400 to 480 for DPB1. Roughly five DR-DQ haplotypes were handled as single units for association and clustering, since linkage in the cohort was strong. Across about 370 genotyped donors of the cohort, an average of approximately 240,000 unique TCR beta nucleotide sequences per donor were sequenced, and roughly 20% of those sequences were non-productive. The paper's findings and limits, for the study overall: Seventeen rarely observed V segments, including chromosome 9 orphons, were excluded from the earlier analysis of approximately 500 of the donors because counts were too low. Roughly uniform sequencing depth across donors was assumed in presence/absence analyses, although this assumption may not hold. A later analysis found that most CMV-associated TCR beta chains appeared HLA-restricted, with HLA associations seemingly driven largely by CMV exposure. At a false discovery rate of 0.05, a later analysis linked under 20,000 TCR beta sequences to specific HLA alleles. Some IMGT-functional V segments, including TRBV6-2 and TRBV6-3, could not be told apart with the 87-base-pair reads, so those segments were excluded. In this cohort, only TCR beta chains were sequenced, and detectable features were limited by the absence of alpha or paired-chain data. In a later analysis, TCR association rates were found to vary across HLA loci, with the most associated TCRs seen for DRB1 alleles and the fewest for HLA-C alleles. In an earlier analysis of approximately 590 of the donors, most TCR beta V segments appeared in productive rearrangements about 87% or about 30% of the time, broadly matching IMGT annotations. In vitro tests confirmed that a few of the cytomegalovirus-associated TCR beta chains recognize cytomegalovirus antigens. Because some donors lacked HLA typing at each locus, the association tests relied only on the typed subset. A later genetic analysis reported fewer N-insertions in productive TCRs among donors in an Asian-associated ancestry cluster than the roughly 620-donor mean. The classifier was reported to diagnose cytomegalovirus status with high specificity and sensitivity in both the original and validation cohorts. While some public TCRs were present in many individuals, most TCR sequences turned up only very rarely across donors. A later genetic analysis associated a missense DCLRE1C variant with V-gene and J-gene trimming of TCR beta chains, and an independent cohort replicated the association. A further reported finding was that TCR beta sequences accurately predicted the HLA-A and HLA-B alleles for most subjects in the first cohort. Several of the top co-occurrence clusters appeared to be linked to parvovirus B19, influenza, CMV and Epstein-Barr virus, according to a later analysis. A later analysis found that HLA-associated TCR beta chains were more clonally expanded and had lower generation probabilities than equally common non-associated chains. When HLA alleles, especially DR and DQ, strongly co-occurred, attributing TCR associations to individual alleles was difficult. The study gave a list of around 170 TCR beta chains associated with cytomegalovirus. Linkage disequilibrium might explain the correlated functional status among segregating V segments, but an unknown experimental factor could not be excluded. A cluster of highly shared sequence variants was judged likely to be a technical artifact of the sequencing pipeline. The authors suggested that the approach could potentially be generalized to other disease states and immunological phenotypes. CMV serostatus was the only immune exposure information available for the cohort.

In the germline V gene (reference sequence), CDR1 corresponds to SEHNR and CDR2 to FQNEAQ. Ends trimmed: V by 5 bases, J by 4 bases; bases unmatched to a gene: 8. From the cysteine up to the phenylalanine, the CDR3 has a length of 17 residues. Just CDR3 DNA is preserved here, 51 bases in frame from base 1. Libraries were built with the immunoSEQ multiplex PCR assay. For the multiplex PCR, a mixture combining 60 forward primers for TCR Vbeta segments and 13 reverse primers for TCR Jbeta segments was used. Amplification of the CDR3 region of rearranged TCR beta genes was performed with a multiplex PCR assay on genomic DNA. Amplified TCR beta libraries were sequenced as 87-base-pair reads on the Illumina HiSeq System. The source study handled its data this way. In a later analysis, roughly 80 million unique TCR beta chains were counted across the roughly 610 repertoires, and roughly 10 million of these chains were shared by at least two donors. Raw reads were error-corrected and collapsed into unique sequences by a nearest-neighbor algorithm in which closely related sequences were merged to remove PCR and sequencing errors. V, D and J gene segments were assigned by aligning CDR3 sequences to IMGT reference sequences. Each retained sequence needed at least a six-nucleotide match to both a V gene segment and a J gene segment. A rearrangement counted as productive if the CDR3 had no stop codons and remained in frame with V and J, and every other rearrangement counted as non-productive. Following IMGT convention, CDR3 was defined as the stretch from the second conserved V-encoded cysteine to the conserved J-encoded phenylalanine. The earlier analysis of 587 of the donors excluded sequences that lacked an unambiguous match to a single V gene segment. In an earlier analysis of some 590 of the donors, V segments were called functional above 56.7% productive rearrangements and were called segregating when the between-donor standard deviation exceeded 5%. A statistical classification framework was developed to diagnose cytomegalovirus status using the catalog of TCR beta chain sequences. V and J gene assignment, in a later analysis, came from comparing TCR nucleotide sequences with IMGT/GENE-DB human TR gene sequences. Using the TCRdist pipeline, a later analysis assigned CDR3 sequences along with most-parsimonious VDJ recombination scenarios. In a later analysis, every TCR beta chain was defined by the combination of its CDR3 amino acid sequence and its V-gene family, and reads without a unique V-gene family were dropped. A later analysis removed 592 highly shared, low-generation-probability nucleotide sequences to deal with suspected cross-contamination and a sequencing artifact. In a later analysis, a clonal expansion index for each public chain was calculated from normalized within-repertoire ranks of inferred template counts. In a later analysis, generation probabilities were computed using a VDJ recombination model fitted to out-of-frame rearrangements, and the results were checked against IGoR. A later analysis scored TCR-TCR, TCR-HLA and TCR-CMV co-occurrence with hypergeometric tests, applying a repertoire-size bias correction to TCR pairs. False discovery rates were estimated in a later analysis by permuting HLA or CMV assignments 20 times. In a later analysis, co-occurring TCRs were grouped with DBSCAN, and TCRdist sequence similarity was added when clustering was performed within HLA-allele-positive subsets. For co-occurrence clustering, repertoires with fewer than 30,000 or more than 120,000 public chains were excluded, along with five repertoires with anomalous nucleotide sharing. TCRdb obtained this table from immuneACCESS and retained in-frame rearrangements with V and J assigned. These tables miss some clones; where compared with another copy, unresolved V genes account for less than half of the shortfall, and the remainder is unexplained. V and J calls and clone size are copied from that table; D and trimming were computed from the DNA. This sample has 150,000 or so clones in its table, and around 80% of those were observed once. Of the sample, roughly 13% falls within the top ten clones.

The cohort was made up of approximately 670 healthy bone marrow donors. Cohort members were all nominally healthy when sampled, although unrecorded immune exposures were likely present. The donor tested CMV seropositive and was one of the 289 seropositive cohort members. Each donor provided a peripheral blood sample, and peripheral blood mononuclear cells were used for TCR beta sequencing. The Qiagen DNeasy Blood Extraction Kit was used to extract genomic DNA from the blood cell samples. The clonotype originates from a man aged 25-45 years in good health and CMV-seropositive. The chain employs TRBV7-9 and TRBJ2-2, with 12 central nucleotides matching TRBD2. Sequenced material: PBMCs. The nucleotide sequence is TGTGCCAGCAGCCGGACTAGCGGGAAAGTGGGCACCGGGGAGCTGTTTTTT. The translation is CASSRTSGKVGTGELFF.